The text below deals with one T cell receptor (beta chain). One entry per CDR3 protein, called by TCRdb with MiXCR from the PCR reads. The data show 31,000 or so distinct CDR3 sequences, about 46% seen once. This entry comes from a study of vaccination and CD4 T cells after COVID-19. Study at large: The study collected post-vaccine samples a median roughly 71 days after dose two, with a range of 14 to 241.

With 3 bases removed from V and 7 bases from J, the gap between germline ends came to 18 bases. The germline V gene encodes CDR1 SGHNT and CDR2 YENEEA. The CDR3 is 16 residues long. Regarding time point: late sampling 161 to 241 days after vaccination in a few convalescent patients. The receptor comes from a human donor who had recovered from COVID-19. Sample: CD4+ T cells from blood, taken about 7 months after SARS-CoV-2 vaccination. The chain employs TRBV11-3 and TRBJ2-2, with D perhaps TRBD2 (6 bases). In DNA, the CDR3 is TGTGCCAGCAGCTTGGGCAGACGGGAGACTAACGGGGAGCTGTTTTTT. Translating gives CASSLGRRETNGELFF.